This entry lists 6 T cell receptor beta chains sequenced from one sample in a study of blood T cells in healthy people across ages. It was with a sample-barcoded 5' primer and a J-beta primer mix that a second PCR of roughly 6 to 11 cycles was run. Using its own MiXCR run on the 5' RACE reads, TCRdb lists one record per CDR3 protein. The sample has about 670,000 distinct CDR3 sequences, approximately 52% seen once; the top ten hold roughly 12%. Sequences were obtained from blood. These receptors were taken from a woman of 80 years or more in good health.

The chain couples TRBV20-1 to TRBJ2-5; TRBD2 agrees at 10 bases. The junction had 9 bases not matched to a gene; V was cut back by 3 bases and J by 5 bases. CDR1 is DFQATT, CDR2 SNEGSKA, per germline (reference sequence). The CDR3 spans 15 residues. The CDR3 nucleotides read TGCAGTGCTAGTTTGGCTAGCGGGAGAGGGGAGACCCAGTACTTC. Translated, it gives CSASLASGRGETQYF.

V and J are TRBV12-3 or TRBV12-4 and TRBJ1-1; unclear D gene. V was clipped by 3 bases and J by 5 bases, with 10 bases between them. CDR3 length: 13 residues. CDR3 in DNA: TGTGCCAGCAGTTTGACTATTAGTACTGAAGCTTTCTTT. Residues: CASSLTISTEAFF.

This chain links TRBV20-1 with TRBJ1-6, with 8 bases lining up with TRBD1. Germline trimming cut 6 bases from V and 14 bases from J; bases unmatched to any gene: 15. The CDR3 sequence is 14 residues long. Germline V lookup: CDR1 DFQATT, CDR2 SNEGSKA (reference sequence). The CDR3 DNA is TGCAGTGCCGGGACAGGTATATCCTCCGGCTCCCTCCACTTT. Translation gives CSAGTGISSGSLHF.

The gene calls are TRBV7-2 and TRBJ2-7; no definite D call. The V gene lost 0 bases and the J gene lost 0 bases, with 6 bases spanning the gap. Germline assignment: CDR1 SGHTA and CDR2 FQGNSA. The CDR3 spans 14 residues. CDR3 protein: CASSLARTSYEQYF. DNA of the CDR3: TGTGCCAGCAGCTTAGCGCGGACCTCCTACGAGCAGTACTTC.

The sample holds a few counts of this clonotype. A single base separates this from a much larger clone, so it may be a read error. This chain joins TRBV7-2 and TRBJ2-6, with unresolved D. The CDR3 has 15 residues. From germline, CDR1 is SGHTA and CDR2 FQGNSA. With 6 bases removed from V and 0 bases from J, the gap between germline ends came to 9 bases. This CDR3 is CASRVAGSGANVLTF. The CDR3 DNA reads TGTGCCAGCAGAGTTGCCGGCTCTGGGGCCAACGTCCTGACTTTC.

This clonotype was seen just once. A much larger clonotype is one base distant, so this may be a read error. The chain uses TRBV12-3 or TRBV12-4 and TRBJ2-5; D tentatively reads TRBD1 or TRBD2 (5 bases each). CDR3 length: 13 residues. V dropped 2 bases and J dropped 11 bases, with 15 bases sitting between them. CDR3 DNA: TGTGCCAGCAGTTTAAGAGGGGTGAATGAGCAGTACTTC. Translating it yields CASSLRGVNEQYF.